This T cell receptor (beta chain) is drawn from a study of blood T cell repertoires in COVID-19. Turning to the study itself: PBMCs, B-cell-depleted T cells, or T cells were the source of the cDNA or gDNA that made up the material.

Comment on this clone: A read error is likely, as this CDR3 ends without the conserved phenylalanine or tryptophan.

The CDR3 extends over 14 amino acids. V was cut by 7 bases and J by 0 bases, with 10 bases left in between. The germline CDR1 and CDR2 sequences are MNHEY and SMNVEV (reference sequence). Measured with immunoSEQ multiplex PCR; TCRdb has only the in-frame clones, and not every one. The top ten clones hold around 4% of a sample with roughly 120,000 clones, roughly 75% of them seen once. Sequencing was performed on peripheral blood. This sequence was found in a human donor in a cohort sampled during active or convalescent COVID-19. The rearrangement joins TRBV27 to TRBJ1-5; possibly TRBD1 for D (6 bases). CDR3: CASTRGGSNQPQHS. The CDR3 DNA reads TGTGCCAGCACCAGAGGGGGTAGCAATCAGCCCCAGCATTCT.